Below, one T cell receptor beta chain is given with its context. V was clipped by 5 bases and J by 6 bases, with 14 bases between them. The CDR3 is 14 residues long. Germline assignment: CDR1 SGHVS and CDR2 FNYEAQ. Using immunoSEQ multiplex PCR, the repertoire was profiled, and TCRdb retains in-frame clones only, with some absent. Of 70,000 to 100,000 clones in the sample, 93% were seen once. The data stem from a study of siplizumab effects on memory and regulatory T cells. The rearrangement uses TRBV7-6 and TRBJ2-1; no firm D call. The sequencing input was CD8+ T cells sorted from blood. The TCR sequence derives from a human donor in good health. CDR3 amino acids: CASSRHGSSNEQFF. In DNA, the CDR3 is TGTGCCAGCAGCCGACATGGGTCTTCCAATGAGCAGTTCTTC.